These T cell receptor beta chains were read from a single sample in a study of regulatory T cells in long-lasting Graves disease. TCRdb re-called the multiplex PCR reads with MiXCR, one entry per CDR3 protein. The repertoire holds fewer than 650,000 distinct CDR3 sequences, with about 16% as singletons. A further study also used this sample, focusing on T cells in Graves' hyperthyroidism and ophthalmopathy.

This material consisted of peripheral blood mononuclear cells (PBMCs), taken at new diagnosis, from a patient treated with antithyroid drugs. These TCRs come from a man in his late teens or twenties with Graves disease. The CDR3 runs from the conserved cysteine through the conserved F or W. D genes are given only for firm matches. Rows give clone size only sometimes, using once, few, many, or a class for an expanded clone.

>TRBV30|many|TRBJ1-2|-
TGTGCCTGGAGTGTACGGGCTGGTAGGGACTATGGCTACACCTTC
CAWSVRAGRDYGYTF
>TRBV5-5|-|TRBJ2-4|-
TGTGCCAGCAGCGCGCTGGAGTTAGCCAAAAACATTCAGTACTTC
CASSALELAKNIQYF
>TRBV20-1|few|TRBJ2-3|-
TGCAGTGCTAGATCGCCCGGGCGGGATACGCAGTATTTT
CSARSPGRDTQYF
>TRBV7-9|-|TRBJ2-2|-
TGTGCCAGCCCCTCTCGGCCGGGCGGTCCGAACACCGGGGAGCTGTTTTTT
CASPSRPGGPNTGELFF
>TRBV4-1|-|TRBJ2-1|-
TGCGCCAGCAGCCAAGATCGTGCTGAGCAGTTCTTC
CASSQDRAEQFF
>TRBV4-1|-|TRBJ2-3|-
TGCGCCAGCAGCCCGGCCGTCTCGAATACGCAGTATTTT
CASSPAVSNTQYF
>TRBV7-8|-|TRBJ2-3|-
TGTGCCAGCAGCTTAGTTGGGCTTCAGGCAGATACGCAGTATTTT
CASSLVGLQADTQYF
>TRBV7-3|many|TRBJ2-3|TRBD2
TGTGCCAGCAGCTTTCGCGGGAGGGACACGCAGTATTTT
CASSFRGRDTQYF
>TRBV28|many|TRBJ2-7|-
TGTGCCAGCAGTCCGCCAGGGGATTCCTACGAGCAGTACTTC
CASSPPGDSYEQYF
>TRBV10-3|-|TRBJ1-2|-
TGTGCCATCAGTGAGGGGGCAGGGGTTTCGTATGGCTACACCTTC
CAISEGAGVSYGYTF
>TRBV6-1|many|TRBJ2-5|-
TGTGCCAGCAGGAGTAAGGGGGACCTGTACCAAGAGACCCAGTACTTC
CASRSKGDLYQETQYF
>TRBV2|many|TRBJ1-1|-
TGTGCCAGCAGCAACGTTATCGGTGGAACTGAAGCTTTCTTT
CASSNVIGGTEAFF
>TRBV27|-|TRBJ1-5|-
TGTGCCAGCAGTTTAAGGGCTGCGATGAGCAATCAGCCCCAGCATTTT
CASSLRAAMSNQPQHF
>TRBV5-4|-|TRBJ2-7|-
TGTGCCAGCAGCGCGGACCAGTCCGGGAAAATCTCCTACGAGCAGTACTTC
CASSADQSGKISYEQYF
>TRBV20-1|few|TRBJ2-7|TRBD2
TGCAGTGCTGGACTAGCGGGACTCGCCTACGAGCAGTACTTC
CSAGLAGLAYEQYF
>TRBV5-1|-|TRBJ2-5|TRBD2
TGCGCCAGCAGTCTCCGTAGCGGGAGGGTACAAGAGACCCAGTACTTC
CASSLRSGRVQETQYF
>TRBV20-1|few|TRBJ2-7|-
TGCAGTGCTAGGCCCGGGAATCTGATCGACGAGCAGTACTTC
CSARPGNLIDEQYF
>TRBV30|-|TRBJ1-4|TRBD1
TGTGCCTGGACCAGGGGGTATGAAAAACTGTTTTTT
CAWTRGYEKLFF
>TRBV4-1|few|TRBJ1-2|-
TGCGCCAGCAGCCAACCCTTTCGACCCAGAATGGGCTACACCTTC
CASSQPFRPRMGYTF
>TRBV6-6|-|TRBJ2-7|TRBD1
TGTGCCAGCAGTTACTCGGGACCGGGACAGGGTTACGAGCAGTACTTC
CASSYSGPGQGYEQYF